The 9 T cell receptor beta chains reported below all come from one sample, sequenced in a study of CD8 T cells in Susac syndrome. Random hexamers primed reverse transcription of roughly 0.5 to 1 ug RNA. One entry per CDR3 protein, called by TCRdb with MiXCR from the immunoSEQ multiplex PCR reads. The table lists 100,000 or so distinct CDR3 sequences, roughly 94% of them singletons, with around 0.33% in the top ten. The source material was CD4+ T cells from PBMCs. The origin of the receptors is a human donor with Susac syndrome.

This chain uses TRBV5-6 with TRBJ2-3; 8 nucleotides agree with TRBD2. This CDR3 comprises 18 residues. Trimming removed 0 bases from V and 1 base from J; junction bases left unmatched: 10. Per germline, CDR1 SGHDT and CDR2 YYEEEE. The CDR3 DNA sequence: TGTGCCAGCAGCTTGGCCGGGACTAGAAGGGCTGGCACAGATACGCAGTATTTT. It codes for CASSLAGTRRAGTDTQYF.

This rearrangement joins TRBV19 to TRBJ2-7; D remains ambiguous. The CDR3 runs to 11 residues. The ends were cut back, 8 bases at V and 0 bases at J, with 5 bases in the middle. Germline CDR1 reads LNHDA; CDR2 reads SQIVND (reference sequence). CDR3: CASGHSYEQYF. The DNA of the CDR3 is TGTGCCAGTGGGCACTCCTACGAGCAGTACTTC.

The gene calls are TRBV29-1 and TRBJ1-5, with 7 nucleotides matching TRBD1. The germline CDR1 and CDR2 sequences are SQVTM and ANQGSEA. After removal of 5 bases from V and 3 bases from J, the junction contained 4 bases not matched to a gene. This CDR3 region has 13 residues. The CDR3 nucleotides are TGCAGCGTTCAGGACAGGATCAATCAGCCCCAGCATTTT. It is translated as CSVQDRINQPQHF.

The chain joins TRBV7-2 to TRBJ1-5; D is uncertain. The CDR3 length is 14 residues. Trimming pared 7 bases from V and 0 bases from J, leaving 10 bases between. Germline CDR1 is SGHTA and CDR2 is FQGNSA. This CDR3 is CASTSGLSNQPQHF. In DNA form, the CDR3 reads TGTGCCAGCACGAGCGGCCTTAGCAATCAGCCCCAGCATTTT.

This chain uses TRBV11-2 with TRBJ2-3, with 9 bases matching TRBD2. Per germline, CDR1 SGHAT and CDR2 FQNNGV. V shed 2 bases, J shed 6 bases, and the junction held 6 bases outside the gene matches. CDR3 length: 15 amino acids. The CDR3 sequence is CASSLNAGGSDTQYF. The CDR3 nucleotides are TGTGCCAGCAGCTTAAACGCGGGGGGGTCCGATACGCAGTATTTT.

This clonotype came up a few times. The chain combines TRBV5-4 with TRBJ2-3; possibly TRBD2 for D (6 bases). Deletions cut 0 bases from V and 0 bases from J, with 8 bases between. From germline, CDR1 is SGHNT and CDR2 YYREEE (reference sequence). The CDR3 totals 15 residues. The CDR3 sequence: CASSLDRGSTDTQYF. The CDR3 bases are TGTGCCAGCAGCTTGGACCGGGGGAGCACAGATACGCAGTATTTT.

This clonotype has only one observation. CDR3 residues: CASSLDRSTVGSSPLHF. CDR3 coding DNA: TGTGCCAGCAGCTTGGACCGCTCGACGGTCGGAAGTTCACCCCTCCACTTT. The chain combines TRBV7-2 with TRBJ1-6; no definite D call. The V gene's germline CDR1 is SGHTA and CDR2 FQGNSA. Trimming pared 3 bases from V and 9 bases from J, leaving 21 bases between. The CDR3 covers 17 residues.

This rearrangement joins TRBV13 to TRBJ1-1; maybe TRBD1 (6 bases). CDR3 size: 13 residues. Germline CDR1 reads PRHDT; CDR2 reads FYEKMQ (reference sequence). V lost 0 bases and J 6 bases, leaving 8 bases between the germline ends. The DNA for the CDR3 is TGTGCCAGCAGCTTAGGCCCAGGGGCTGAAGCTTTCTTT. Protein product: CASSLGPGAEAFF.

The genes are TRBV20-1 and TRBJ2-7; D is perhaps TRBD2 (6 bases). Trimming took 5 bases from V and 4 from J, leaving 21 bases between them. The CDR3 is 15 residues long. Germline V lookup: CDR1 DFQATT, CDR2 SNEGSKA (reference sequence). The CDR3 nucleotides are TGCAGTGCTCCCCGGGACGGGACTCCAGTTTACGAGCAGTACTTC. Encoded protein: CSAPRDGTPVYEQYF.